The text below deals with one T cell receptor beta chain. This sample is drawn from a study of graft-versus-host responses after intestinal transplantation. The repertoire was sequenced with immunoSEQ multiplex PCR; TCRdb's copy has only in-frame clones and lacks some. There are about 25,000 clones in the sample; over 85% occur only once, and nearly 0.85% lies in the top ten. This TCR was recovered from a human patient who received an intestinal transplant, so some T cells may come from the graft donor. Here the sequenced sample was PBMCs, taken just over 29 days after intestinal transplant.

The CDR3 protein is CAWADSYNQPQHF. As DNA, the CDR3 is TGTGCCTGGGCCGACAGTTATAATCAGCCCCAGCATTTT. The chain has TRBV30 and TRBJ1-5, with D perhaps TRBD1 (5 bases). CDR1 and CDR2 from the germline V gene are GTSNPN and SVGIG (reference sequence). V lost 5 bases and J lost 4, with 12 bases in between. This CDR3 has 13 residues.